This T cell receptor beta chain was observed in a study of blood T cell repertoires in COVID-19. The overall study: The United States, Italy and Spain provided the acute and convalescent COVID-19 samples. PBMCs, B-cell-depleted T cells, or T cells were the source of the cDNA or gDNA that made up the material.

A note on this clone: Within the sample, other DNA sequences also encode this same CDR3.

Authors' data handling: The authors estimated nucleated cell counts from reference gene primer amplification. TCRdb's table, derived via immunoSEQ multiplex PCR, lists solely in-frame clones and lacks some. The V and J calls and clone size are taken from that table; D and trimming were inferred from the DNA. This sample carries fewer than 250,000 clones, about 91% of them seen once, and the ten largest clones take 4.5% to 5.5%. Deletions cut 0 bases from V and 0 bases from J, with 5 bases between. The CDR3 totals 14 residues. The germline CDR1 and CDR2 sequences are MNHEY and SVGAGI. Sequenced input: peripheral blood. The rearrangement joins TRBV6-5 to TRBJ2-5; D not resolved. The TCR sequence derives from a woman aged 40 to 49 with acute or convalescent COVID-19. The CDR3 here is CASSYSAYQETQYF. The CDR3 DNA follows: TGTGCCAGCAGTTACTCGGCTTACCAAGAGACCCAGTACTTC.